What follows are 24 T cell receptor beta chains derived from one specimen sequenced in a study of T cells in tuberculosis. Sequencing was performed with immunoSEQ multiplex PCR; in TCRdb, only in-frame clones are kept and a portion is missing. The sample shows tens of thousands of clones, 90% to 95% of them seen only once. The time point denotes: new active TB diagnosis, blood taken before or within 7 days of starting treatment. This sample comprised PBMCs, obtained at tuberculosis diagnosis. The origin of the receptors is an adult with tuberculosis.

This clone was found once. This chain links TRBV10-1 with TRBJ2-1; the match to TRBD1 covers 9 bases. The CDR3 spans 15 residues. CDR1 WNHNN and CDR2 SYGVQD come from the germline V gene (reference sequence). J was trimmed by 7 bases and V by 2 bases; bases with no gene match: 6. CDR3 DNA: TGCGCCAGCAGTGAGGGACAGGGGATGGGAAATGAGCAGTTCTTC. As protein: CASSEGQGMGNEQFF.

The CDR3 here is CASSPGLAGGRGTDTQYF. The CDR3 DNA sequence: TGCGCCAGCAGCCCGGGACTAGCGGGAGGGAGGGGCACAGATACGCAGTATTTT. The chain is built from TRBV4-1 and TRBJ2-3; 16 positions agree with TRBD2. The CDR3 has 18 amino acids. The germline V gene encodes CDR1 MGHRA and CDR2 YSYEKL. Trimming at V came to 4 bases and at J to 1 base, leaving 5 bases not matched to a gene.

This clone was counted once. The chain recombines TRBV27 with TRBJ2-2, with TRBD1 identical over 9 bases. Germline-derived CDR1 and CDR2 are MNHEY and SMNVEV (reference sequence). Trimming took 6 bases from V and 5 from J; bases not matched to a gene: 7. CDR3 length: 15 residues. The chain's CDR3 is CASRPTGGWTGELFF. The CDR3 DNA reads TGTGCCAGCAGGCCAACAGGGGGCTGGACCGGGGAGCTGTTTTTT.

CDR3 residues: CASSRDRGIEAFF. DNA for the CDR3: TGTGCCAGCAGCCGGGACAGGGGTATTGAAGCTTTCTTT. The chain has TRBV7-9 and TRBJ1-1, with 10 bases identical to TRBD1. V trimming: 5 bases; J trimming: 7 bases; junction bases outside the gene matches: 4. The CDR3 consists of 13 residues. Germline CDR1 is SEHNR and CDR2 is FQNEAQ (reference sequence).

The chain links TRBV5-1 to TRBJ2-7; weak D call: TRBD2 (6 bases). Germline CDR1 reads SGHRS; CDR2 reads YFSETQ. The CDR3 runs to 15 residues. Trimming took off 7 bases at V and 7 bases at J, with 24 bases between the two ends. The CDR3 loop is CASGEYGGTTWEQYF. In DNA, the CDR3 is TGCGCCAGCGGGGAGTACGGCGGGACGACCTGGGAGCAGTACTTC.

The CDR3 bases are TGTGCCTGGAGTGAAGACTTCACCACAATCTACAATGAGCAGTTCTTC. This codes for CAWSEDFTTIYNEQFF. The chain is built from TRBV30 and TRBJ2-1; no definite D call. V was clipped by 1 base and J by 3 bases, with 16 bases between them. Germline V CDR1 and CDR2: GTSNPN, SVGIG (reference sequence). The CDR3 runs to 16 residues.

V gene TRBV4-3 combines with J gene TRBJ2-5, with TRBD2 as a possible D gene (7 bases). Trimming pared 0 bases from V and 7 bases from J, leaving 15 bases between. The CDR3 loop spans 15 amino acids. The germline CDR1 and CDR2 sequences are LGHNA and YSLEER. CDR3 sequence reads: CASSQDHEGGATQYF. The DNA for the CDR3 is TGCGCCAGCAGCCAAGATCATGAGGGGGGGGCGACCCAGTACTTC.

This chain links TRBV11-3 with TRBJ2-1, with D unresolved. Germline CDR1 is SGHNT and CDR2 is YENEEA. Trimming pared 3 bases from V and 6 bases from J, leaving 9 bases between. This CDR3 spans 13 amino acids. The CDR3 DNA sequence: TGTGCCAGCAGCTTCCTATCTTCCAATGAGCAGTTCTTC. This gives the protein CASSFLSSNEQFF.

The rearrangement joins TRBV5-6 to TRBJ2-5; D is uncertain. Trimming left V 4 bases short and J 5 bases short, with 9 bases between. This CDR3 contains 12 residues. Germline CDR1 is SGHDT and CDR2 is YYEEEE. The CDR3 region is CASSQLTETQYF. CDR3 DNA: TGTGCCAGCAGCCAACTAACGGAGACCCAGTACTTC. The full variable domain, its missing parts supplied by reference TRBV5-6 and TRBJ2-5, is DAGVTQSPTHLIKTRGQQVTLRCSPKSGHDTVSWYQQALGQGPQFIFQYYEEEERQRGNFPDRFSGHQFPNYSSELNVNALLLGDSALYLCASSQLTETQYFGPGTRLLVL.

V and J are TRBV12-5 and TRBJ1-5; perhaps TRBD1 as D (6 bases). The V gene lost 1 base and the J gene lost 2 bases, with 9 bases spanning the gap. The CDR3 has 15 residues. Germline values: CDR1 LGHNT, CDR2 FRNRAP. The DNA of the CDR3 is TGTGCTAGTGGTTTGGATTGGACAGGCAATCAGCCCCAGCATTTT. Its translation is CASGLDWTGNQPQHF.

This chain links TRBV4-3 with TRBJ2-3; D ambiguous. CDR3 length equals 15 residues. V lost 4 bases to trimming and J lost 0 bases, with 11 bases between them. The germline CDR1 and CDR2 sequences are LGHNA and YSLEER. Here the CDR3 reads CASSPSGFSTDTQYF. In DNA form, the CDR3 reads TGCGCCAGCAGCCCGTCAGGCTTTAGCACAGATACGCAGTATTTT.

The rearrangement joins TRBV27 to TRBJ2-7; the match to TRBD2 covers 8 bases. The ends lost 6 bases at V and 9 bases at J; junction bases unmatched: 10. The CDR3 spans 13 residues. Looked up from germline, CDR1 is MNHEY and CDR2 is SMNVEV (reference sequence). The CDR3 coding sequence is TGTGCCAGCAGGGAGAGAGCGGGAGTAGTGCAGTACTTC. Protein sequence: CASRERAGVVQYF.

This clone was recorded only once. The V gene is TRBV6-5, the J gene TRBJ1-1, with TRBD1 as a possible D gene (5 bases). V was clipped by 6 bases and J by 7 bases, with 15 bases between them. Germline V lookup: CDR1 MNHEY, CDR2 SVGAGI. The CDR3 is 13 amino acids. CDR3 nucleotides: TGTGCCAGCAGGGGGCCCAAGGACGTTGAAGCTTTCTTT. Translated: CASRGPKDVEAFF.

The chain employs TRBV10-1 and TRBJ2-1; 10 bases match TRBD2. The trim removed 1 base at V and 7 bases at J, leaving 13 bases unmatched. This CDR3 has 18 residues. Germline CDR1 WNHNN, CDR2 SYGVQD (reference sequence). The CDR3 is CASSEFRLAGAQWNEQFF. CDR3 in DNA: TGCGCCAGCAGTGAGTTTCGTCTAGCGGGGGCCCAGTGGAATGAGCAGTTCTTC.

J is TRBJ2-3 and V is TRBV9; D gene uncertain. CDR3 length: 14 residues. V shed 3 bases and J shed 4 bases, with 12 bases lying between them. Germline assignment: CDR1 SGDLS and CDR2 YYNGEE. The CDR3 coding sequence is TGTGCCAGCAGCGCCCGGTATCGCGCAGATACGCAGTATTTT. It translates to CASSARYRADTQYF.

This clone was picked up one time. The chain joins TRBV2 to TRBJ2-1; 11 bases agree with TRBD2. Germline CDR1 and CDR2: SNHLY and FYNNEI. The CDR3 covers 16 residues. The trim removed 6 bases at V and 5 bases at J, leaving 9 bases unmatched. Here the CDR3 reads CASSGTSGSSDNEQFF. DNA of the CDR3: TGTGCCAGCAGCGGAACTAGCGGGAGTTCTGACAATGAGCAGTTCTTC.

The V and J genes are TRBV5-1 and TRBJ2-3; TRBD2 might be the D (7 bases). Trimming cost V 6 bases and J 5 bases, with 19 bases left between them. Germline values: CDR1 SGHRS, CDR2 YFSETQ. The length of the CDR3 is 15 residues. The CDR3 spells CASIGGPGGGDTQYF. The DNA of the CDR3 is TGCGCCAGCATAGGGGGTCCGGGAGGAGGAGATACGCAGTATTTT.

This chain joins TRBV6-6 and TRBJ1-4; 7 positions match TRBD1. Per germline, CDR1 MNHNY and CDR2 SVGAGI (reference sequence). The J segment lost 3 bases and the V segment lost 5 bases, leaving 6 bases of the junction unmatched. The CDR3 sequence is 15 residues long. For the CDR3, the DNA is TGTGCCAGCAGTACAACAGGGGTGGCTAATGAAAAACTGTTTTTT. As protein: CASSTTGVANEKLFF.

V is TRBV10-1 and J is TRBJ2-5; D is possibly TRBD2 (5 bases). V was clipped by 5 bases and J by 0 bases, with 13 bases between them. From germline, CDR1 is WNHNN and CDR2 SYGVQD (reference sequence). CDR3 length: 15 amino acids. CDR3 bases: TGCGCCAGCAGTCCGACCCGGGGTAACCAAGAGACCCAGTACTTC. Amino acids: CASSPTRGNQETQYF.

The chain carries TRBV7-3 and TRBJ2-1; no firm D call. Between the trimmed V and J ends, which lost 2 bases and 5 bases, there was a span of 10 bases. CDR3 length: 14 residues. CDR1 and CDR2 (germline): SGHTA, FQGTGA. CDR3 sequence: CASSLSGQDNEQFF. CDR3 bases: TGTGCCAGCAGCTTATCCGGCCAGGACAATGAGCAGTTCTTC.

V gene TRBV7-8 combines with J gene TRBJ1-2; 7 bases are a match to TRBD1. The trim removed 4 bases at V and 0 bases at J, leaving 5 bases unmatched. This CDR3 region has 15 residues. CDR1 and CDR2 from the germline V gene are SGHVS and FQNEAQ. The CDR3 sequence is CASSSDRVPNYGYTF. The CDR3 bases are TGTGCCAGCAGCTCCGACAGGGTACCTAACTATGGCTACACCTTC.

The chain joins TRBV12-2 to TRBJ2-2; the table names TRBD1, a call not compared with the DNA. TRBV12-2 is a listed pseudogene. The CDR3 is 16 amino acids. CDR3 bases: TGTGCAAGTCGCCCGCCCGGGACAGGGGTGACCGGGGAGCTGTTTTTT. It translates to CASRPPGTGVTGELFF.

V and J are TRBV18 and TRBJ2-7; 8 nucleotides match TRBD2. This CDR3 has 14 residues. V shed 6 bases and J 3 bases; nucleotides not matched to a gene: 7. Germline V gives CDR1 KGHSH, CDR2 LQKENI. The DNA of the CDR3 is TGTGCCAGCTCCCACAGCGGGAGTCTCTACGAGCAGTACTTC. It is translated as CASSHSGSLYEQYF.

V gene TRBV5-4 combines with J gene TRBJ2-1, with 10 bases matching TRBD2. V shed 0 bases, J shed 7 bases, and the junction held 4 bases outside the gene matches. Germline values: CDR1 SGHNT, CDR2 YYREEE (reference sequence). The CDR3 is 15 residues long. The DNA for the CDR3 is TGTGCCAGCAGCTTGGCTAGCGGGAGTGTAAATGAGCAGTTCTTC. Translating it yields CASSLASGSVNEQFF.